The clone carrying this TCR beta chain was seen more than once but under ten times. This sample was included in a study of T-cell memory formation after mild COVID-19. Via MiXCR, TCRdb re-called the 5' RACE reads, giving one row per CDR3 protein. The sample comprises a few hundred thousand distinct CDR3 sequences, 20% to 25% of which are singletons, and around 23% rests with the top ten. Germline CDR1 reads KGHSH; CDR2 reads LQKENI. Trimming took 3 bases from V and 6 from J, leaving 17 bases between them. This CDR3 has 15 residues. Sequenced input: PBMCs or a T cell subset sorted from them (not recorded which). The chain has TRBV18 and TRBJ1-1, with D perhaps matching TRBD1 (5 bases). The TCR sequence derives from a man aged 18-30 years who had mild COVID-19 (a few samples of this study predate the infection). Cell type and time point are not known. This chain's CDR3 is CASSPNRPRGAEAFF. CDR3 sequence (DNA): TGTGCCAGCTCACCCAATCGACCCAGAGGGGCTGAAGCTTTCTTT.